The 27 T cell receptor beta chains given below trace back to one sample, sequenced in a study of early stage breast cancer tumors. Here immunoSEQ multiplex PCR was the method, and the copy in TCRdb shows in-frame clones only, minus some. The sample lists 20,000 to 30,000 clones, 55% to 80% occurring once. The sample taken for sequencing was breast tumor tissue. The receptors originated from a person in their sixties or seventies with breast cancer.

The V gene is TRBV5-1, the J gene TRBJ2-7, with 13 bases that match TRBD2. This CDR3 contains 18 residues. The J segment lost 3 bases and the V segment lost 3 bases, leaving 12 bases of the junction unmatched. From germline, CDR1 is SGHRS and CDR2 YFSETQ. The CDR3 sequence is CASSSTAQTSGRVYEQYF. The DNA for the CDR3 is TGCGCCAGCAGCTCTACGGCCCAAACTAGCGGGAGGGTCTACGAGCAGTACTTC.

CDR3 protein: CASSIVAGGMNTEAFF. The CDR3, as DNA: TGTGCCAGTAGTATAGTGGCAGGGGGGATGAACACTGAAGCTTTCTTT. The genes are TRBV19 and TRBJ1-1; TRBD1 matches at 7 bases. Germline V lookup: CDR1 LNHDA, CDR2 SQIVND (reference sequence). With 1 base clipped from V and 0 bases from J, the junction kept 5 bases outside the gene matches. The CDR3 contains 16 residues.

The chain has TRBV15 and TRBJ2-2; 10 bases match TRBD2. Germline CDR1 and CDR2: LNHNV and YYDKDF (reference sequence). The length of the CDR3 is 19 residues. J gave up 5 bases and V 0 bases, and 12 bases lay outside the gene matches. CDR3 amino acids: CATSRDRRASGSRTGELFF. The DNA for the CDR3 is TGTGCCACCAGCAGAGATAGAAGGGCTAGCGGGAGTCGTACCGGGGAGCTGTTTTTT.

V is TRBV6-1 and J is TRBJ1-1, with TRBD1 identical over 9 bases. V shed 6 bases, J shed 3 bases, and the junction held 5 bases outside the gene matches. The germline CDR1 and CDR2 sequences are MNHNS and SASEGT. This CDR3 spans 14 amino acids. The CDR3: CASRAGQGDTEAFF. The CDR3 DNA reads as TGTGCCAGCAGAGCGGGACAGGGCGACACTGAAGCTTTCTTT.

This rearrangement joins TRBV7-9 to TRBJ2-2; 9 positions agree with TRBD2. The CDR3 loop spans 15 amino acids. CDR1 and CDR2 from the germline V gene are SEHNR and FQNEAQ (reference sequence). The V and J ends lost 7 bases and 3 bases, in that order; junction bases with no gene match: 6. CDR3 nucleotides: TGTGCCAGCACCGCCCGCGGGAGGGACACCGGGGAGCTGTTTTTT. This gives the protein CASTARGRDTGELFF.

This clone was detected a few times. In DNA form, the CDR3 reads TGTGCCAGCAGCTTACGAGGGACAGGGGGCATCTATGGCTACACCTTC. Encoded protein: CASSLRGTGGIYGYTF. The J gene is TRBJ1-2, the V gene TRBV5-6; the match to TRBD1 covers 12 bases. Trimming cost V 2 bases and J 4 bases; bases outside gene matches: 6. CDR1 and CDR2 (germline): SGHDT, YYEEEE. CDR3 length equals 16 residues.

This chain uses TRBV11-3 with TRBJ2-7, with 7 positions matching TRBD2. The CDR3 length is 12 residues. Trimming took 2 bases from V and 5 from J; bases not matched to a gene: 0. The V gene's germline CDR1 is SGHNT and CDR2 YENEEA. Here the CDR3 DNA reads TGTGCCAGCAGCTTACGGGGGGACGAGCAGTACTTC. Protein: CASSLRGDEQYF.

The chain uses TRBV11-2 and TRBJ2-5; tentative D call: TRBD2 (6 bases). Trimming removed 5 bases at V and 1 base at J, with 11 bases between. This CDR3 spans 14 amino acids. CDR1 SGHAT and CDR2 FQNNGV come from the germline V gene. The CDR3 sequence: CASSPGTSQETQYF. The CDR3 DNA sequence: TGTGCCAGCAGCCCTGGGACTTCCCAAGAGACCCAGTACTTC.

V is TRBV5-6 and J is TRBJ1-1; D is unresolved. CDR3 length: 13 residues. V lost 1 base and J lost 1, with 5 bases in between. Germline-derived CDR1 and CDR2 are SGHDT and YYEEEE. In DNA form, the CDR3 reads TGTGCCAGCAGCTTGACTTGGAACACTGAAGCTTTCTTT. It specifies CASSLTWNTEAFF.

This clone is medium-sized within its sample. This chain joins TRBV4-1 and TRBJ2-3, with 8 nucleotides matching TRBD2. Trimming at V came to 5 bases and at J to 2 bases, leaving 6 bases not matched to a gene. Per germline, CDR1 MGHRA and CDR2 YSYEKL. CDR3 size: 15 residues. As DNA, the CDR3 is TGCGCCAGCAGCTTCCGGGGGGGGGTCACAGATACGCAGTATTTT. It translates to CASSFRGGVTDTQYF.

The rearrangement links TRBV6-6 to TRBJ2-5; D possibly corresponds to TRBD1 (5 bases). V shed 8 bases and J shed 7 bases, with 23 bases lying between them. CDR3 length: 15 residues. Per germline, CDR1 MNHNY and CDR2 SVGAGI (reference sequence). CDR3 in amino acids: CASATIQGASVTQYF. The CDR3 region has the DNA TGTGCCAGCGCCACGATCCAGGGTGCCTCGGTGACCCAGTACTTC.

The chain uses TRBV27 and TRBJ1-5, with unresolved D. CDR3 length equals 16 residues. Trimming removed 4 bases at V and 0 bases at J, with 13 bases between. CDR1 MNHEY and CDR2 SMNVEV come from the germline V gene (reference sequence). The CDR3 nucleotides read TGTGCCAGCAGTTCTATCAGGAATCATAGCAATCAGCCCCAGCATTTT. Translation: CASSSIRNHSNQPQHF.

By its share, this clone is medium-sized. The rearrangement uses TRBV7-2 and TRBJ1-4; 9 bases are a match to TRBD1. Germline-derived CDR1 and CDR2 are SGHTA and FQGNSA. Trimming cost V 5 bases and J 4 bases; bases outside gene matches: 5. The CDR3 spans 15 residues. The CDR3 sequence is CASSPGQGYNEKLFF. The CDR3 DNA follows: TGTGCCAGCAGCCCAGGACAGGGGTATAATGAAAAACTGTTTTTT.

This clone showed up just a few times. CDR3: CASSPAFGDYYEQYF. CDR3 nucleotides: TGTGCCAGCAGCCCCGCCTTCGGGGATTACTACGAGCAGTACTTC. The chain combines TRBV14 with TRBJ2-7; maybe TRBD2 (5 bases). The CDR3 covers 15 residues. V was clipped by 4 bases and J by 3 bases, with 16 bases between them. Germline V CDR1 and CDR2: SGHDN, FVKESK.

The chain uses TRBV19 and TRBJ1-2; 9 nucleotides line up with TRBD1. CDR3 length equals 17 residues. Trimming cost V 1 base and J 0 bases; bases outside gene matches: 6. CDR1 and CDR2 (germline): LNHDA, SQIVND (reference sequence). The CDR3 DNA reads TGTGCCAGTAGTATAGCAACAGGGGGCCAAGCTAACTATGGCTACACCTTC. It codes for CASSIATGGQANYGYTF.

V is TRBV7-6 and J is TRBJ2-2; 8 nucleotides align to TRBD2. CDR1 is SGHVS and CDR2 is FNYEAQ in the germline V gene. With 3 bases clipped from V and 4 bases from J, the junction kept 7 bases outside the gene matches. CDR3 length equals 16 residues. The CDR3 DNA reads as TGTGCCAGCAGCTTTTCGAACGGGGGGGTCACCGGGGAGCTGTTTTTT. Protein sequence: CASSFSNGGVTGELFF. Variable domain in full (rest from reference TRBV7-6 and TRBJ2-2): GAGVSQSPRYKVTKRGQDVALRCDPISGHVSLYWYRQALGQGPEFLTYFNYEAQQDKSGLPNDRFSAERPEGSISTLTIQRTEQRDSAMYRCASSFSNGGVTGELFFGEGSRLTVL.

Only one count was recorded for this clone. V usage is TRBV28 and J usage is TRBJ1-2, with D perhaps TRBD1 (6 bases). Germline assignment: CDR1 MDHEN and CDR2 SYDVKM. The V end was cut by 5 bases, the J end by 3 bases, with 16 bases between. This CDR3 spans 15 amino acids. The CDR3 DNA is TGTGCCAGCAGTAATGGTAGGGGGTATGACTATGGCTACACCTTC. Its translation: CASSNGRGYDYGYTF.

This sequence joins TRBV25-1 and TRBJ2-1, with 9 positions matching TRBD1. This CDR3 has 15 residues. In germline, CDR1 is MGHDK, CDR2 SYGVNS. V gave up 4 bases and J gave up 7 bases; unmatched junction bases: 8. CDR3 sequence: CASSVMGTGRNEQFF. The CDR3, as DNA: TGTGCCAGCAGTGTTATGGGGACAGGGAGGAATGAGCAGTTCTTC.

This clone occurred a few times. V is TRBV11-2 and J is TRBJ2-1; no clear D gene. Germline CDR1 is SGHAT and CDR2 is FQNNGV. CDR3 length: 13 residues. V lost 4 bases, J lost 4 bases, and 8 bases lay in between. This chain's CDR3 is CASSSFLYNEQFF. CDR3 nucleotide sequence: TGTGCCAGCAGCTCCTTCTTATACAATGAGCAGTTCTTC.

This clone appeared a few times. At one end, the junction sequence differs from germline, possibly due to a read error. This chain connects TRBV7-2 to TRBJ2-5, with D perhaps TRBD1 (6 bases). The CDR3 sequence is 15 residues long. CDR1 is SGHTA, CDR2 FQGNSA, per germline. CDR3 in amino acids: CASTLGQFPQETQYF. The DNA of the CDR3 is TGTGCCAGCACCTTAGGACAGTTCCCTCAAGAGACCCAGTACTTC.

J is TRBJ2-1 and V is TRBV19; a possible D gene is TRBD1 (6 bases). The germline V gene encodes CDR1 LNHDA and CDR2 SQIVND (reference sequence). The V and J ends lost 5 bases and 0 bases respectively, with 11 bases between them. CDR3 length equals 15 residues. CDR3 coding DNA: TGTGCCAGTAGTTACGACAGGAGCTCCTACAATGAGCAGTTCTTC. This codes for CASSYDRSSYNEQFF. Filled out from reference TRBV19 and TRBJ2-1, the complete variable domain reads DGGITQSPKYLFRKEGQNVTLSCEQNLNHDAMYWYRQDPGQGLRLIYYSQIVNDFQKGDIAEGYSVSREKKESFPLTVTSAQKNPTAFYLCASSYDRSSYNEQFFGPGTRLTVL.

J is TRBJ2-7 and V is TRBV13; a weak D match, TRBD2 (5 bases). CDR3 length: 16 amino acids. Trimming shortened V by 5 bases and J by 0 bases, and 17 bases separated the two germline ends. Germline CDR1 PRHDT, CDR2 FYEKMQ (reference sequence). The CDR3 loop is CASSELGLGSSYEQYF. DNA of the CDR3: TGTGCCAGCAGCGAACTTGGACTGGGGTCCTCCTACGAGCAGTACTTC.

The genes are TRBV6-1 and TRBJ2-7; D might be TRBD2 (5 bases). Germline V lookup: CDR1 MNHNS, CDR2 SASEGT. V lost 3 bases, J lost 3 bases, and 9 bases lay in between. The CDR3 length is 13 residues. The CDR3 here is CASSERADYEQYF. For the CDR3, the DNA is TGTGCCAGCAGTGAGCGGGCGGACTACGAGCAGTACTTC.

The V call is TRBV18, the J call TRBJ2-7, with 7 bases lining up with TRBD1. There are 14 residues in the CDR3. From germline, CDR1 is KGHSH and CDR2 LQKENI. With 3 bases clipped from V and 6 bases from J, the junction kept 8 bases outside the gene matches. CDR3 nucleotides: TGTGCCAGCTCACCCGTCCCCAGGGGGAGCGAGCAGTACTTC. Protein product: CASSPVPRGSEQYF.

This chain uses TRBV9 with TRBJ1-2, with 9 bases lining up with TRBD1. CDR3 length equals 15 residues. J lost 3 bases, V lost 4 bases, and 7 bases had no gene match. Germline CDR1 reads SGDLS; CDR2 reads YYNGEE. The CDR3 DNA sequence: TGTGCCAGCAGCCCAACCCGGACAGGGGACTATGGCTACACCTTC. It yields the protein CASSPTRTGDYGYTF. Supplemented by reference TRBV9 and TRBJ1-2, the full variable domain reads DSGVTQTPKHLITATGQRVTLRCSPRSGDLSVYWYQQSLDQGLQFLIQYYNGEERAKGNILERFSAQQFPDLHSELNLSSLELGDSALYFCASSPTRTGDYGYTFGSGTRLTVV.

This chain joins TRBV5-1 and TRBJ1-2; 7 nucleotides match TRBD1. The CDR3 runs 12 residues. Germline-derived CDR1 and CDR2 are SGHRS and YFSETQ. V trimming: 4 bases; J trimming: 8 bases; junction bases outside the gene matches: 5. In DNA, the CDR3 is TGCGCCAGCAGCCAACAGGGGACCGGCTACACCTTC. Translating it yields CASSQQGTGYTF. Drawing the rest from reference TRBV5-1 and TRBJ1-2, the complete variable domain is KAGVTQTPRYLIKTRGQQVTLSCSPISGHRSVSWYQQTPGQGLQFLFEYFSETQRNKGNFPGRFSGRQFSNSRSEMNVSTLELGDSALYLCASSQQGTGYTFGSGTRLTVV.

This chain links TRBV9 with TRBJ2-1; 9 positions agree with TRBD2. CDR1 is SGDLS and CDR2 is YYNGEE in the germline V gene. Trimming removed 0 bases from V and 6 bases from J; junction bases left unmatched: 13. This CDR3 region has 18 residues. This CDR3 is CASSVEGWAGGPTNEQFF. DNA of the CDR3: TGTGCCAGCAGCGTAGAGGGCTGGGCGGGAGGGCCTACCAATGAGCAGTTCTTC.